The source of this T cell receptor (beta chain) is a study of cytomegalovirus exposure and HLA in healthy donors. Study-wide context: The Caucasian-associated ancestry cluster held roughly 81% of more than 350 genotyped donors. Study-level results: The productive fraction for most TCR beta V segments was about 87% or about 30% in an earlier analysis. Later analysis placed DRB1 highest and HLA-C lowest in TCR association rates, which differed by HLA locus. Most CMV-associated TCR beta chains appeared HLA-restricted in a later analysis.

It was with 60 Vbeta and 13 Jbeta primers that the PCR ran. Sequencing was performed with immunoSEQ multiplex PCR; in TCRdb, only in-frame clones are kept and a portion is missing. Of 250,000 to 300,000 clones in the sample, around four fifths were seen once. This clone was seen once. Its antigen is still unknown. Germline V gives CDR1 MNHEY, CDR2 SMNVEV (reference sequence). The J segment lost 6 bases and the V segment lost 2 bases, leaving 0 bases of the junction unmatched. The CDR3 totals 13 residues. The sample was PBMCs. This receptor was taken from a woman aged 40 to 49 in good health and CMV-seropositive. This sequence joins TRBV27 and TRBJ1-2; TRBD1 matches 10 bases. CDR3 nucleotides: TGTGCCAGCAGTTTAGGGACAGGGGATGGCTACACCTTC. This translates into CASSLGTGDGYTF.